A selection of T cell receptor beta chains follows, all from one sample in a study of T cell changes during pregnancy in multiple sclerosis. The data were produced by immunoSEQ multiplex PCR, yet TCRdb's version contains in-frame clones alone and is incomplete. The data show around 100,000 clones, with about 90% seen just once and 0.75% to 0.95% held by the top ten. Sample: peripheral blood, taken after pregnancy. Source of these receptors: a female donor with multiple sclerosis, enrolled in a pregnancy study. Both conserved end residues are part of each CDR3. A D gene is named only where the DNA matches it firmly. Clone sizes are given selectively: once, few, many, or a class where the clone is expanded.

CDR3nt: TGCAGCATGGGAAGGGGATCCTACAATGAGCAGTTCTTC; CDR3aa: CSMGRGSYNEQFF; v_gene: TRBV29-1; j_gene: TRBJ2-1; d_gene: NA; abundance: NA
CDR3nt: TGTGCCAGCAGTGCGACAGAGAGGAACACTGAAGCTTTCTTT; CDR3aa: CASSATERNTEAFF; v_gene: TRBV2; j_gene: TRBJ1-1; d_gene: NA; abundance: NA
CDR3nt: TGTGCCAGCAGCGTGCCCACCGGGACAGGAGTCTACGAGCAGTACTTC; CDR3aa: CASSVPTGTGVYEQYF; v_gene: TRBV11-2; j_gene: TRBJ2-7; d_gene: TRBD1; abundance: once
CDR3nt: TGCAGTGCTGGCCAAAGCACTGAAGCTTTCTTT; CDR3aa: CSAGQSTEAFF; v_gene: TRBV20-1; j_gene: TRBJ1-1; d_gene: NA; abundance: few
CDR3nt: TGCGCCAGCAGCCAAGCCGGGGGGTACACCGGGGAGCTGTTTTTT; CDR3aa: CASSQAGGYTGELFF; v_gene: TRBV4-1; j_gene: TRBJ2-2; d_gene: TRBD2; abundance: NA
CDR3nt: TGTGCCAGCAGCTTAGCAGGGCGGGGAGATACGCAGTATTTT; CDR3aa: CASSLAGRGDTQYF; v_gene: TRBV13; j_gene: TRBJ2-3; d_gene: NA; abundance: NA
CDR3nt: TGTGCCAGCAGCTTAGATCGGGGGACAGTCTACGAGCAGTACTTC; CDR3aa: CASSLDRGTVYEQYF; v_gene: TRBV11-2; j_gene: TRBJ2-7; d_gene: NA; abundance: NA
CDR3nt: TGTGCCAGCAGCCAAGGGGGTGGACAGGGCTGGAATGAGCAGTTCTTC; CDR3aa: CASSQGGGQGWNEQFF; v_gene: TRBV4-2; j_gene: TRBJ2-1; d_gene: TRBD1; abundance: NA
CDR3nt: TGTGCCAGCAGCGAGCCCAATGCTCAAGAGACCCAGTACTTC; CDR3aa: CASSEPNAQETQYF; v_gene: TRBV9; j_gene: TRBJ2-5; d_gene: NA; abundance: NA
CDR3nt: TGTGCCAGCAGCACACAGCGGGGGGTGGCGACCTACGAGCAGTACTTC; CDR3aa: CASSTQRGVATYEQYF; v_gene: TRBV7-9; j_gene: TRBJ2-7; d_gene: TRBD2; abundance: NA
CDR3nt: TGCACCGTGGCCGGAGGGGCCTTGAACACCGGGGAGCTGTTTTTT; CDR3aa: CTVAGGALNTGELFF; v_gene: TRBV29-1; j_gene: TRBJ2-2; d_gene: NA; abundance: NA
CDR3nt: TGTGCCAGCAGTGGACAGGTTAGCAATCAGCCCCAGCATTTT; CDR3aa: CASSGQVSNQPQHF; v_gene: TRBV7-9; j_gene: TRBJ1-5; d_gene: TRBD1; abundance: few
CDR3nt: TGTGCCAGCAGCTCAAACAGGGATAATCAGCCCCAGCATTTT; CDR3aa: CASSSNRDNQPQHF; v_gene: TRBV7-9; j_gene: TRBJ1-5; d_gene: NA; abundance: few
CDR3nt: TGCGCCAGCAGCTTTGGGGACAACCAAGAGACCCAGTACTTC; CDR3aa: CASSFGDNQETQYF; v_gene: TRBV5-1; j_gene: TRBJ2-5; d_gene: NA; abundance: NA
CDR3nt: TGTGCCAGCAGCGGAGCCGGGACAGCATATGGCTACACCTTC; CDR3aa: CASSGAGTAYGYTF; v_gene: TRBV9; j_gene: TRBJ1-2; d_gene: TRBD1; abundance: NA
CDR3nt: TGTGCCAGCAGCTTGAGCTGGAGCTCCTACAATGAGCAGTTCTTC; CDR3aa: CASSLSWSSYNEQFF; v_gene: TRBV7-2; j_gene: TRBJ2-1; d_gene: NA; abundance: NA